Presented here are 9 T cell receptor beta chains from one specimen sequenced in a study of blood T cell repertoires in COVID-19 (dated by TCRdb to about 2020). Preparation of the library involved the immunoSEQ multiplex PCR assay. This immuneACCESS table, as held by TCRdb, lists in-frame sequences with V and J called but not all clones. Of the missing ones, under half trace to an unresolved V gene in checked studies; the others have no known cause. This sample gives a few hundred thousand clones in total; around nine tenths of them show up just once. The ten largest account for over 6% of the sample. Sequencing was done on a sample of peripheral blood. The receptors were gathered from a woman between 65 and 79 years old with active or convalescent COVID-19.

The chain has TRBV5-1 and TRBJ2-7; 11 nucleotides agree with TRBD1. The CDR3 consists of 15 residues. J lost 6 bases, V lost 0 bases, and 5 bases had no gene match. Germline CDR1 reads SGHRS; CDR2 reads YFSETQ. CDR3 DNA sequence: TGCGCCAGCAGCTTGGCCGGGACAGGGGGGCTCGAGCAGTACTTC. Amino acid sequence: CASSLAGTGGLEQYF.

This sequence joins TRBV3-1 (or the pseudogene TRBV3-2) and TRBJ1-4; D is uncertain. V lost 1 base and J lost 0, with 6 bases in between. Germline V lookup: CDR1 LGHDT, CDR2 YNNKEL (reference sequence). CDR3 length: 15 amino acids. In DNA, the CDR3 is TGTGCCAGCAGCCAAGCCCCCGCAACTAATGAAAAACTGTTTTTT. It yields the protein CASSQAPATNEKLFF.

The rearrangement uses TRBV25-1 and TRBJ2-1; D is ambiguous. Germline V gene sequence: CDR1 MGHDK, CDR2 SYGVNS. V was shortened by 5 bases and J by 5 bases, with 10 bases between the two germline ends. This CDR3 region has 13 residues. CDR3 residues: CASSPVEDNEQFF. The DNA of the CDR3 is TGTGCCAGCAGTCCCGTCGAGGACAATGAGCAGTTCTTC.

On this clone itself: A much larger clone is a single base away; this may be a read error. This chain links TRBV5-1 with TRBJ1-3; TRBD1 matches at 8 bases. This CDR3 region has 14 residues. Germline V gene lookup returns CDR1 SGHRS and CDR2 YFSETQ. J lost 4 bases, V lost 4 bases, and 4 bases had no gene match. The CDR3 protein is CASSPGTGGNTIYF. The CDR3 nucleotides are TGCGCCAGCAGCCCCGGGACAGGAGGAAACACCATATATTTT.

This chain links TRBV5-1 with TRBJ2-1; 11 bases agree with TRBD1. The length of the CDR3 is 15 residues. Trimming at V came to 5 bases and at J to 8 bases, leaving 9 bases not matched to a gene. In germline, CDR1 is SGHRS, CDR2 YFSETQ. The chain's CDR3 is CASRLGQGARDEQFF. The CDR3 nucleotides are TGCGCCAGCAGGCTTGGACAGGGGGCCAGGGATGAGCAGTTCTTC.

This clone showed up just once. Here the CDR3 reads CASSSGQGPWTEAFF. CDR3 bases: TGTGCCAGCAGCTCCGGACAGGGCCCTTGGACTGAAGCTTTCTTT. This chain uses TRBV3-1 (or the pseudogene TRBV3-2) with TRBJ1-1; 8 bases agree with TRBD1. V shed 5 bases and J 5 bases; nucleotides not matched to a gene: 10. The CDR3 spans 15 residues. Germline V gene lookup returns CDR1 LGHDT and CDR2 YNNKEL (reference sequence).

This CDR3 reads CATSDPTGTGNGYTF. The CDR3 DNA reads as TGTGCCACCAGTGACCCGACCGGGACAGGGAACGGCTACACCTTC. V and J are TRBV24-1 and TRBJ1-2; 9 positions match TRBD1. The CDR3 has 15 amino acids. In germline, CDR1 is KGHDR, CDR2 SFDVKD. The V segment lost 4 bases and the J segment 8 bases; nucleotides outside the gene matches: 10.

V usage is TRBV3-1 (or the pseudogene TRBV3-2) and J usage is TRBJ1-2; D ambiguous. Looked up from germline, CDR1 is LGHDT and CDR2 is YNNKEL (reference sequence). The CDR3 runs 15 residues. V was shortened by 0 bases and J by 3 bases, with 11 bases between the two germline ends. The CDR3 protein is CASSQDSSGYYGYTF. The CDR3 DNA reads as TGTGCCAGCAGCCAAGATTCATCGGGGTACTATGGCTACACCTTC.

The V call is TRBV10-3, the J call TRBJ1-5, with D possibly TRBD1 on 5 matching bases. V lost 0 bases, J lost 3 bases, and 15 bases lay in between. The germline V gene encodes CDR1 ENHRY and CDR2 SYGVKD. This CDR3 has 17 residues. CDR3 sequence: CAISESQGGIDNQPQHF. As DNA, the CDR3 is TGTGCCATCAGTGAGTCGCAGGGAGGGATTGACAATCAGCCCCAGCATTTT.